The TCR beta chain described here comes from a study of T cell repertoires in cytomegalovirus infection. Trimming shortened V by 0 bases and J by 8 bases, and 16 bases separated the two germline ends. CDR1 and CDR2 from the germline V gene are LNHNV and YYDKDF (reference sequence). The CDR3 totals 16 residues. Turning to this clonotype: Antigen specificity is unknown.

TCRdb fed the reads into MiXCR, producing one record per CDR3 protein. In the table there are around 430,000 distinct CDR3 sequences, approximately 42% of which are singletons. This material consisted of cultured PBMCs, taken from culture after CMV antigen stimulation. V gene TRBV15 combines with J gene TRBJ1-4, with a possible D match to TRBD1 (6 bases). The TCR sequence derives from a human donor in good health (CMV status not recorded). Some clones in this sample may be carry-over from other donors' samples. CDR3 amino acids: CATSRDLTGLGEKLFF. The CDR3 coding sequence is TGTGCCACCAGCAGAGATCTAACAGGGCTGGGCGAAAAACTGTTTTTT.